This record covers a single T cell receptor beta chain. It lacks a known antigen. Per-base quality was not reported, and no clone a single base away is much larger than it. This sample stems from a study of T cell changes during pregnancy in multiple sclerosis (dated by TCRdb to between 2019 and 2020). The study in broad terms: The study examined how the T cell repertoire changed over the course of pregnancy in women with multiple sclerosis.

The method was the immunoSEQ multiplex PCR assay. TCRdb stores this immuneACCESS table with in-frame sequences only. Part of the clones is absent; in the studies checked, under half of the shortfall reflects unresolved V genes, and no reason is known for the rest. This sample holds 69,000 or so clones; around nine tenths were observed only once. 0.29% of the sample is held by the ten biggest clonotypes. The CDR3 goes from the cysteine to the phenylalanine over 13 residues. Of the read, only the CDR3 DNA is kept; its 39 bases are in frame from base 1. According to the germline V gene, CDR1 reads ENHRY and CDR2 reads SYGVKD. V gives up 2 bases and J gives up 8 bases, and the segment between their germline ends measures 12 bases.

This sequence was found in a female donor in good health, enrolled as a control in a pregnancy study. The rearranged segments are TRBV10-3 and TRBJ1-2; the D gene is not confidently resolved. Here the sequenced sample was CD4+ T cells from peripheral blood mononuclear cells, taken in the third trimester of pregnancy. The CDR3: CAISEGRERGYTF. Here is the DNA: TGTGCCATCAGTGAGGGAAGGGAGAGGGGCTACACCTTC.